These 2 T cell receptor beta chains share one sample of origin, sequenced in a study of cytomegalovirus exposure and HLA in healthy donors. The study ran its PCR with 60 Vbeta and 13 Jbeta primers. TCRdb keeps only in-frame clones here, not all; method: immunoSEQ multiplex PCR. The sample carries just over 200,000 clones, around 83% recorded once. Sequencing was performed on PBMCs. Receptors originate from a woman in her thirties or forties in good health and CMV-seronegative.

The chain couples TRBV28 to TRBJ1-3; TRBD1 is a possible D gene (6 bases). This CDR3 contains 14 residues. The germline CDR1 and CDR2 sequences are MDHEN and SYDVKM. V lost 2 bases to trimming and J lost 4 bases, with 9 bases between them. The CDR3 spells CASSLPGGGNTIYF. CDR3 DNA sequence: TGTGCCAGCAGTTTACCGGGGGGCGGAAACACCATATATTTT.

The rearrangement links TRBV27 to TRBJ1-2; the match to TRBD1 covers 10 bases. There are 14 residues in the CDR3. Germline assignment: CDR1 MNHEY and CDR2 SMNVEV (reference sequence). Unmatched junction bases numbered 4, after V lost 5 bases and J lost 4 bases. The CDR3 protein is CASSTGQGGYGYTF. DNA of the CDR3: TGTGCCAGCAGTACCGGACAGGGGGGCTATGGCTACACCTTC.